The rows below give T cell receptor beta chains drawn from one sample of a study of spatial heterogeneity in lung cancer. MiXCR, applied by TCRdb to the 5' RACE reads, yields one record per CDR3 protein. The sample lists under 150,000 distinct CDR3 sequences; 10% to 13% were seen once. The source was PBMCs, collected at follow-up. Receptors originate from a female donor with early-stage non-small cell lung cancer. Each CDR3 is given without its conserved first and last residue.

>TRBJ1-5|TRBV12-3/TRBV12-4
ASSGVSNQPQH
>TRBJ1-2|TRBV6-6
ASGEAGRAGYT
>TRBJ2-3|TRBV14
ASSQDWDTQY
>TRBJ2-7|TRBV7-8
ASSNMGLAGPYDEQY
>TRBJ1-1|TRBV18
ASSLRDRAGYTEAF
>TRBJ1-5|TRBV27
ASGDRGKNQPQH
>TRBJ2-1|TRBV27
ASSGGSRYNEQF
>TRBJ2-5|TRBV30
AWSALETQY
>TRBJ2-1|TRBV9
ASSVGYGVHEQF
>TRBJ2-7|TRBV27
ASSLDRRSYEQY
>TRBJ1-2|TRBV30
AWSRRLTGNYGYT
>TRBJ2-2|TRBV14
ASSQDRRDSRTGELF
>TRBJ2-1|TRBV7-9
ASSLQREWTYNEQF
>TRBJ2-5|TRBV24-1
ATSEGPPRETQY
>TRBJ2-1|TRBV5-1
ASSGSLDEQF
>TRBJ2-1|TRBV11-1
ASSLTGPYNEQF
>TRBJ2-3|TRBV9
ASSVGRGATGTTQY
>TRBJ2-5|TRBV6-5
ASRTGRTSGQETQY
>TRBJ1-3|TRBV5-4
ASSLEGALSGNTIY
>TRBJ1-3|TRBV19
ASSLDRVNTIY
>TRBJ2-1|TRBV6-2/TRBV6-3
ASSGGTSPSYNEQF
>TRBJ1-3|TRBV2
ASSQQGSAGNTIY
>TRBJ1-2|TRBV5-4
ASSLLGEDGYT
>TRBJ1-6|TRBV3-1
ASSPLDTRSPLH
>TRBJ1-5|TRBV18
ASSPTGGDQPQH
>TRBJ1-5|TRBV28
ASSLLQQGNQPQH
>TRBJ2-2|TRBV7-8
ASSFWRTGELF
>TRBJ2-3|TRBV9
ASSVSGRSTDTQY
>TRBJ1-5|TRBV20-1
SANVGDRRWDSNQPQH
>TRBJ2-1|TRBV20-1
SAPPRAGGNYNEQF
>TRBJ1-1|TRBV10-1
ASSDSGQASTEAF
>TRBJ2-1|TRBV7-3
ASSLGNAGVYEQF
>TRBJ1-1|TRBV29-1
SVVKGDGFDVAF
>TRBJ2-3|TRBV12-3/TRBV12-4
ASSTGTDTQY
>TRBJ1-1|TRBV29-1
SVEGTLNTEAF
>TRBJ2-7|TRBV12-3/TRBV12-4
ASSFRTGGDEQY
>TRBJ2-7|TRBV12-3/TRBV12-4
ASSLRQGVYEQY
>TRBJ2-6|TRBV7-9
ASSRHGSSLSGANVLT
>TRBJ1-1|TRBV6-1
ASRKGAGTEAF
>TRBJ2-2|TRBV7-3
ASSLFSAGELF
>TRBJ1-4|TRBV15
ATSGDSQKLF